This passage covers 6 T cell receptor beta chains from one sample sequenced in a study of naive and memory T cell subsets. The beta constant-region primer was an equimolar mix of two oligonucleotides covering TRBC1 and TRBC2. Ligated cDNA was amplified by four rounds of PCR with nested alpha and beta constant-region primers and SP2. TCRdb itself ran the UMI-ligation and nested PCR reads through MiXCR, one entry per CDR3 protein. The sample holds around 30,000 distinct CDR3 sequences, 15% to 20% seen once. Sequencing used effector memory CD4+ T cells from blood. Regarding subset: effector memory, CD45RA- CD27-. These receptors all come from a human donor in good health.

Many counts were recorded for this clonotype. This chain links TRBV30 with TRBJ1-4, with unresolved D. CDR1 GTSNPN and CDR2 SVGIG come from the germline V gene (reference sequence). This CDR3 is built from 16 residues. V lost 1 base and J lost 0, with 12 bases in between. CDR3 sequence (DNA): TGTGCCTGGAGTGGGGCAGGTGCTGCAACTAATGAAAAACTGTTTTTT. This gives the protein CAWSGAGAATNEKLFF.

This chain links TRBV7-2 with TRBJ1-2; D gene uncertain. V lost 5 bases, J lost 4 bases, and 17 bases lay in between. Looked up from germline, CDR1 is SGHTA and CDR2 is FQGNSA. The CDR3 has 15 amino acids. CDR3 sequence reads: CASSLSGGPTYGYTF. CDR3 in DNA: TGTGCCAGCAGCCTATCGGGAGGACCAACCTATGGCTACACCTTC.

The chain employs TRBV7-8 and TRBJ1-1, with D tentatively TRBD1 (6 bases). CDR3 length: 20 residues. Deletions cut 2 bases from V and 0 bases from J, with 25 bases between. Germline-derived CDR1 and CDR2 are SGHVS and FQNEAQ. CDR3 in DNA: TGTGCCAGCAGCTTATTCTTTGTGGGTTCGGGGGCGACTATGAACACTGAAGCTTTCTTT. Protein product: CASSLFFVGSGATMNTEAFF.

The genes are TRBV30 and TRBJ2-5; TRBD2 matches 7 bases. Trimming at V came to 1 base and at J to 4 bases, leaving 6 bases not matched to a gene. The CDR3 extends over 14 amino acids. The germline V gene has CDR1 GTSNPN and CDR2 SVGIG (reference sequence). The CDR3 loop is CAWSGGRAAETQYF. For the CDR3, the DNA is TGTGCCTGGAGTGGGGGGAGGGCCGCAGAGACCCAGTACTTC.

Of note for this clonotype: A much larger clone sits a single nucleotide away, making a read error possible. The chain links TRBV6-6 to TRBJ1-6; D possibly corresponds to TRBD1 (6 bases). Germline lookup yields CDR1 MNHNY and CDR2 SVGAGI (reference sequence). The CDR3 sequence is 15 residues long. This chain's CDR3 is CANSGQRTLNSPLHF. DNA for the CDR3: TGTGCCAACAGTGGACAGCGAACTTTAAATTCACCCCTCCACTTT.

The rearrangement links TRBV27 to TRBJ1-5; possible D gene TRBD1, 6 bases. V was clipped by 5 bases and J by 0 bases, with 23 bases between them. From germline, CDR1 is MNHEY and CDR2 SMNVEV (reference sequence). This CDR3 spans 19 amino acids. The CDR3 DNA reads as TGTGCCAGCAGTCAAACTCGGGGGAGACAGGACCCTAGCAATCAGCCCCAGCATTTT. Translation: CASSQTRGRQDPSNQPQHF.